This T cell receptor (beta chain) originates from a study of blood T cell repertoires in COVID-19. Overall study: Researchers got acute and convalescent COVID-19 samples from the United States, Italy and Spain. The cDNA or gDNA used as material had been derived from T cells, B-cell-depleted T cells, or PBMCs.

Original data processing: Researchers report that nucleated cell counts were estimated from reference gene primer amplification. The method was immunoSEQ multiplex PCR; TCRdb's version includes in-frame clones alone and lacks a portion of them. Clone size and V and J calls were adopted from that table, with D and trimming inferred from the DNA. The sample gives fewer than 450,000 clones, about 87% of which show up once; about 6.3% is in the top ten. V shed 2 bases and J 2 bases; nucleotides not matched to a gene: 5. There are 15 residues in the CDR3. CDR1 is SGHRS, CDR2 YFSETQ, per germline. Seattle researchers signed up patients amid active infection and tracked them longitudinally.

The sequenced sample was peripheral blood. V is TRBV5-1 and J is TRBJ1-2, with 8 positions matching TRBD1. This clonotype originated in a woman aged 45-59 years with COVID-19, enrolled during active disease. The CDR3 sequence is CASSFDDRGNYGYTF. The CDR3 nucleotides are TGCGCCAGCAGCTTCGACGACAGGGGAAACTATGGCTACACCTTC.